Described below is a single T cell receptor beta chain sequence and its context. TCRdb reprocessed the reads via MiXCR and lists one record per CDR3 protein. Among about 490,000 distinct CDR3 sequences listed, less than 30% were seen once. These data belong to a study of T cell repertoires in cytomegalovirus infection. Germline loops: CDR1 MGHDK, CDR2 SYGVNS. V shed 2 bases and J shed 4 bases, with 13 bases lying between them. The CDR3 runs 15 residues. The chain links TRBV25-1 to TRBJ2-3, with D possibly being TRBD1 or TRBD2 (5 bases each). The sequenced sample consisted of PBMCs. The sequence came from a human donor in good health (CMV status not recorded). Some clones in this sample may be carry-over from other donors' samples. For the CDR3, the DNA is TGTGCCAGCAGTGAAACCAGGGTCGGGGCAGATACGCAGTATTTT. As protein: CASSETRVGADTQYF.